The text below deals with one T cell receptor beta chain. In the original processing: Nucleated cell number was recorded as an estimate derived from reference gene primer amplification. TCRdb's copy holds only in-frame clones and misses some; the assay was immunoSEQ multiplex PCR. V and J calls and clone size follow that table, whereas D and trimming were derived from the DNA. This sample has 150,000 to 200,000 clones; 74% occur once, and the top ten carry 2.5% to 3%. This specimen comes from a study of blood T cell repertoires in COVID-19. Study information: COVID-19 samples from acute and convalescent phases originated in the United States, Italy and Spain. T cells, B-cell-depleted T cells, or PBMCs supplied cDNA or gDNA.

Germline V gene data show CDR1 as SGDLS and CDR2 as YYNGEE. The CDR3 runs 13 residues. V dropped 3 bases and J dropped 12 bases, with 16 bases sitting between them. The sequenced sample consisted of peripheral blood. This sequence joins TRBV9 and TRBJ2-1, with a weak D call TRBD2 (5 bases). The receptor was derived from an elderly woman with acute or convalescent COVID-19. CDR3 protein: CASSEDSQQGQFF. The CDR3 nucleotides are TGTGCCAGCAGCGAGGACTCACAACAAGGGCAGTTCTTC.